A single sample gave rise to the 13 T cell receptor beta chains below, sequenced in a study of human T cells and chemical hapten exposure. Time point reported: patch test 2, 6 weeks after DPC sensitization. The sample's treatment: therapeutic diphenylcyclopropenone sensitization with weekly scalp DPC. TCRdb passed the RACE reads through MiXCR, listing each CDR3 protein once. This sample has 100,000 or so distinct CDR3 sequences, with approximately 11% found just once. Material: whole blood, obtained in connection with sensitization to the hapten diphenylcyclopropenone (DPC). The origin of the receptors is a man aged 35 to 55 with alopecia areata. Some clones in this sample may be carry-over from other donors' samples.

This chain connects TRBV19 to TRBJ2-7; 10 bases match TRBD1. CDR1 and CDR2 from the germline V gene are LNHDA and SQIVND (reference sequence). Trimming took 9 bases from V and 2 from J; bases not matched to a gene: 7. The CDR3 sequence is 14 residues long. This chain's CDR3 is CASSVGQGTYEQYF. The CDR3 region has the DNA TGTGCCAGCAGTGTGGGACAGGGGACCTACGAGCAGTACTTC.

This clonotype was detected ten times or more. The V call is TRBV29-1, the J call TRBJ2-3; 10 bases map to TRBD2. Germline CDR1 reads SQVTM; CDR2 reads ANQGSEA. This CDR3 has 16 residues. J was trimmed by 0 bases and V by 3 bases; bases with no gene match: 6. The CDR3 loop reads CSVDGSGRASTDTQYF. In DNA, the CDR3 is TGCAGCGTTGACGGGAGCGGGAGGGCTAGCACAGATACGCAGTATTTT.

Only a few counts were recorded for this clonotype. The CDR3 DNA is TGTGCCTGGAGGGGTGTAGCCCTCACAGATACGCAGTATTTT. Encoded protein: CAWRGVALTDTQYF. The V and J genes are TRBV30 and TRBJ2-3; D is ambiguous. Germline CDR1 and CDR2: GTSNPN and SVGIG (reference sequence). CDR3 length: 14 amino acids. V was cut by 3 bases and J by 2 bases, with 12 bases left in between.

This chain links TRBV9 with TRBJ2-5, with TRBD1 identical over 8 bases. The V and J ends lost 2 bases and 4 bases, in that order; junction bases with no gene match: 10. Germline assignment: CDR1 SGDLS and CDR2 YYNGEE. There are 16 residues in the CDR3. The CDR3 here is CASSVSPGQGPETQYF. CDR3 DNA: TGTGCCAGCAGCGTGTCTCCCGGACAGGGCCCAGAGACCCAGTACTTC.

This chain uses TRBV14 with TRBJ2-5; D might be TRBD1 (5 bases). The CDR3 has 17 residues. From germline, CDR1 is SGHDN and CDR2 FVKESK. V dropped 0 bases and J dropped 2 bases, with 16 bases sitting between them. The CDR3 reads CASSQDETARWQETQYF. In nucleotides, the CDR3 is TGTGCCAGCAGCCAAGATGAGACAGCCCGTTGGCAAGAGACCCAGTACTTC.

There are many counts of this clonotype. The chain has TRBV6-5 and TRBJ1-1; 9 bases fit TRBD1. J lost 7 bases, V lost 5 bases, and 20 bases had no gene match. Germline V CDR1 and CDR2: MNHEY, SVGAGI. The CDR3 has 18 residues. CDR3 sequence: CASSTVTGGGGLLGEAFF. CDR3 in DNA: TGTGCCAGCAGTACCGTAACAGGGGGCGGAGGTTTGTTGGGTGAAGCTTTCTTT.

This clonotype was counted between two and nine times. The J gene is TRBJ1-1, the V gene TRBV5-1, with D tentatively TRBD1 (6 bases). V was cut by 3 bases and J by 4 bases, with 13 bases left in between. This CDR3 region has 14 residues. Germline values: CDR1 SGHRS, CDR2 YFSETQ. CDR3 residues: CASSSLGAPTEAFF. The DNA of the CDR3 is TGCGCCAGCAGCTCTTTGGGGGCCCCCACTGAAGCTTTCTTT.

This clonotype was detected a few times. CDR3 DNA: TGTGCCAGCAGACCTACGGACGTCCACGAGCAGTACGTC. Its protein is CASRPTDVHEQYV. The chain combines TRBV6-5 with TRBJ2-7; D gene unclear. The germline V gene has CDR1 MNHEY and CDR2 SVGAGI. This CDR3 is 13 amino acids long. The germline V and J ends were trimmed by 6 bases and 5 bases, with 14 bases remaining between them.

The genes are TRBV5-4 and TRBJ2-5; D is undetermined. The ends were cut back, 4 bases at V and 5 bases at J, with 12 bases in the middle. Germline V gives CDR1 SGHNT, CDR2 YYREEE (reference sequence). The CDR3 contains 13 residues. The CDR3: CASSTATDETQYF. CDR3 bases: TGTGCCAGCAGCACGGCTACAGATGAGACCCAGTACTTC. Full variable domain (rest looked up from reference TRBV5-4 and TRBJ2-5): ETGVTQSPTHLIKTRGQQVTLRCSSQSGHNTVSWYQQALGQGPQFIFQYYREEENGRGNFPPRFSGLQFPNYSSELNVNALELDDSALYLCASSTATDETQYFGPGTRLLVL.

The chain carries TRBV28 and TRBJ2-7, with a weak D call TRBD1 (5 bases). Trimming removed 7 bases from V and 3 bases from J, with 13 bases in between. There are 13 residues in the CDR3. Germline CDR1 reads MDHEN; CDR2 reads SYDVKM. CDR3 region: CASNPPDIYEQYF. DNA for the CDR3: TGTGCCAGCAACCCCCCGGACATCTACGAGCAGTACTTC.

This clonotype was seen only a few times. The CDR3 sequence: CASSPAFLSDEQYF. The DNA for the CDR3 is TGTGCCAGCAGCCCGGCATTCTTGTCCGACGAGCAGTACTTC. This chain uses TRBV9 with TRBJ2-7; unclear D gene. Trimming cost V 4 bases and J 5 bases, with 16 bases left between them. CDR1 SGDLS and CDR2 YYNGEE come from the germline V gene. This CDR3 has 14 amino acids. Drawing the rest from reference TRBV9 and TRBJ2-7, the complete variable domain is DSGVTQTPKHLITATGQRVTLRCSPRSGDLSVYWYQQSLDQGLQFLIQYYNGEERAKGNILERFSAQQFPDLHSELNLSSLELGDSALYFCASSPAFLSDEQYFGPGTRLTVT.

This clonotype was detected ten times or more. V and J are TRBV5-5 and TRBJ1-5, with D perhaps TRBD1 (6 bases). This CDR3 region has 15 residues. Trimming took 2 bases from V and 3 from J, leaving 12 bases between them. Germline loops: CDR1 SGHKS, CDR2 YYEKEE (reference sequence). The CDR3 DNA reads TGTGCCAGCAGCTTATTGCCAGGGGTCAATCAGCCCCAGCATTTT. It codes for CASSLLPGVNQPQHF.

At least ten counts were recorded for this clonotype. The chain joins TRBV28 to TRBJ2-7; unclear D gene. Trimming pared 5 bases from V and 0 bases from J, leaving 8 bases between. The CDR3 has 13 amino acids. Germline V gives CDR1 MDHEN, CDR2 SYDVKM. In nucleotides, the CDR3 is TGTGCCAGCAGTCGCTCGGGCTCCTACGAGCAGTACTTC. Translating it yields CASSRSGSYEQYF.